Listed below are T cell receptor beta chains from one sample, sequenced in a study of T cells in Graves' hyperthyroidism and ophthalmopathy. TCRdb analysed the multiplex PCR reads with MiXCR anew, one entry per CDR3 protein. The table shows fewer than 250,000 distinct CDR3 sequences, with 17% occurring only once. Sequencing was done on a sample of blood. Receptors were obtained from a man aged 50 or older with Graves' hyperthyroidism. Both conserved end residues are part of each CDR3. A D gene is named only where the DNA matches it firmly.

J,D,V,CDR3
TRBJ1-3,.,TRBV18,CASSPSSSGNTIYF
TRBJ1-6,.,TRBV28,CASSLRGLSSYNSPLHF
TRBJ2-7,TRBD2,TRBV28,CASSLSASGNSYEQYF
TRBJ1-1,.,TRBV28,CASSLNLNTEAFF
TRBJ2-3,.,TRBV6-2/TRBV6-3,CASSYSKREGLRTDTQYF
TRBJ2-6,.,TRBV7-8,CASSMGRRPNSGANVLTF
TRBJ2-1,TRBD2,TRBV27,CASTRTSGNEQFF
TRBJ1-1,.,TRBV7-6,CASSLDKGTEAFF
TRBJ2-7,TRBD2,TRBV5-1,CASSLEAGFYEQYF
TRBJ1-1,.,TRBV20-1,CSARDPKQGGTEAFF
TRBJ2-1,.,TRBV7-9,CASSFGDEQFF
TRBJ2-5,.,TRBV12-3/TRBV12-4,CASSLTRWTQYF
TRBJ2-7,TRBD2,TRBV12-3/TRBV12-4,CASSLSLRGLAEPYEQYF
TRBJ2-5,TRBD1,TRBV7-3,CASSMPGTEKETQYF
TRBJ2-3,TRBD2,TRBV5-6,CASSSSGRYTDTQYF
TRBJ1-4,.,TRBV7-8,CASSSSTLATNEKLFF
TRBJ2-7,.,TRBV7-2,CASSLGPGEAYEQYF
TRBJ2-5,TRBD1,TRBV2,CASKLGGTETQYF
TRBJ2-7,TRBD1,TRBV20-1,CSARATGGGSWRERSYEQYF
TRBJ2-7,.,TRBV18,CASSPRRLGLVGHEQYF
TRBJ2-5,TRBD1,TRBV18,CASSPGTGKETQYF
TRBJ2-5,.,TRBV2,CASSVGFSDETQYF